This TCR beta chain was documented in a study of PD-1 blockade in classical Hodgkin lymphoma. Every one of the patients relapsed after autologous stem cell transplantation (brentuximab vedotin exposure was variable). Libraries were prepared by immunoSEQ multiplex PCR; TCRdb keeps only in-frame clonotypes and omits some of them. The table lists 50,000 to 65,000 clones, more than 70% of them singletons, with more than 5% in the top ten. V was clipped by 5 bases and J by 0 bases, with 14 bases between them. The CDR3 is 16 residues long. The V gene's germline CDR1 is LNHDA and CDR2 SQIVND (reference sequence). This clone was observed once.

This sequence joins TRBV19 and TRBJ2-1; D may be TRBD1 (6 bases). The clonotype comes from a human donor with classical Hodgkin lymphoma. This specimen consisted of peripheral blood mononuclear cells (PBMCs), obtained before the second cycle of nivolumab. The CDR3 DNA sequence: TGTGCCAGTAGTGCCAAACAGGGATACTCCTACAATGAGCAGTTCTTC. Residues: CASSAKQGYSYNEQFF.